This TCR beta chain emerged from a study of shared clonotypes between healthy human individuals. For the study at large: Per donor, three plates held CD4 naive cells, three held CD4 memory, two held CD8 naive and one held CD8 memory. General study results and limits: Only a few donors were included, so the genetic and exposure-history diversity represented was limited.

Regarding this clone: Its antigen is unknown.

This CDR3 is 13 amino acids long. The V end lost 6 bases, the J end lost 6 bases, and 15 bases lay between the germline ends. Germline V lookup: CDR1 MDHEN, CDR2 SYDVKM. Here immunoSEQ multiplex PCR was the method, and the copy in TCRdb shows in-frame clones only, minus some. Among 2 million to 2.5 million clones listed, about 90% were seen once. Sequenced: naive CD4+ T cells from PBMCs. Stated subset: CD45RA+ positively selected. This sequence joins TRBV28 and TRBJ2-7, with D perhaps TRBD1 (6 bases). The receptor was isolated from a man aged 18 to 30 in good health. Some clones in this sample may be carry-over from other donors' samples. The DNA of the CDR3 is TGTGCCAGCAGCCCGGAACAGGGTAGCGAGCAGTACTTC. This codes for CASSPEQGSEQYF.